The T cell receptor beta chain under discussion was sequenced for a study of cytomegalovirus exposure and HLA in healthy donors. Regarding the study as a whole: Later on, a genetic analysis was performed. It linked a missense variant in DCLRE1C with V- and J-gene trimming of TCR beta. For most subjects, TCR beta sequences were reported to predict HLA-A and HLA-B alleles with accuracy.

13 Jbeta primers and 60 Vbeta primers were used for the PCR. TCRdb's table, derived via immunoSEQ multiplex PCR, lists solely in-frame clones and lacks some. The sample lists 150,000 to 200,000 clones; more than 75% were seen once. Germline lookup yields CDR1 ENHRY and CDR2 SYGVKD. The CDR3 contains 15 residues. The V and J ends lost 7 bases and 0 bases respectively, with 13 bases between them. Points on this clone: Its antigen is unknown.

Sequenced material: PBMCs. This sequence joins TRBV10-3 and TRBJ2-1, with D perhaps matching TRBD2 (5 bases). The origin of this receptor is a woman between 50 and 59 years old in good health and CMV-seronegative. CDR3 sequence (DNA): TGTGCCATCAACCCGGACTCGAGCTCCTACAATGAGCAGTTCTTC. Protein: CAINPDSSSYNEQFF.